This passage covers 5 T cell receptor beta chains from one sample sequenced in a study of regulatory T cells in long-lasting Graves disease. Arm-PCR with iRepertoire HTBI primers amplified the CDR3 regions for these TCR beta libraries. TCRdb recomputed calls from the multiplex PCR reads with MiXCR, one row per CDR3 protein. The table records more than 400,000 distinct CDR3 sequences, 15% to 20% of them present only once. The time point: newly diagnosed GD, antithyroid drugs for less than 3 months. Generation of the TCR library employed RNA extracted from PBMCs. The same sample was also studied in work on T cells in Graves' hyperthyroidism and ophthalmopathy.

Source: peripheral blood mononuclear cells (PBMCs), taken at new diagnosis, from a patient treated with antithyroid drugs. These receptors all come from a woman aged 25-40 years with Graves disease.

The chain uses TRBV30 and TRBJ2-2; TRBD2 matches at 10 bases. Germline CDR1 and CDR2: GTSNPN and SVGIG (reference sequence). J was trimmed by 1 base and V by 5 bases; bases with no gene match: 4. The CDR3 is made up of 15 amino acids. CDR3 residues: CAWQGLAENTGELFF. CDR3 DNA: TGTGCCTGGCAAGGACTAGCGGAGAACACCGGGGAGCTGTTTTTT.

This clonotype was recorded a few times. V gene TRBV14 combines with J gene TRBJ2-1; no firm D call. The V end was cut by 0 bases, the J end by 9 bases, with 9 bases between. The V gene's germline CDR1 is SGHDN and CDR2 FVKESK. CDR3 length: 13 amino acids. DNA for the CDR3: TGTGCCAGCAGCCAAGATTATCCCGTTGAGCAGTTCTTC. This codes for CASSQDYPVEQFF.

This sequence joins TRBV5-1 and TRBJ1-2, with D unresolved. This CDR3 comprises 15 residues. Trimming took off 0 bases at V and 1 base at J, with 10 bases between the two ends. CDR1 is SGHRS and CDR2 is YFSETQ in the germline V gene. The CDR3 is CASSLGRAGNYGYTF. The CDR3 region has the DNA TGCGCCAGCAGCTTGGGTCGAGCTGGTAACTATGGCTACACCTTC.

The rearrangement joins TRBV14 to TRBJ2-5; D is uncertain. CDR3 size: 14 residues. The germline CDR1 and CDR2 sequences are SGHDN and FVKESK. The ends were cut back, 2 bases at V and 5 bases at J, with 12 bases in the middle. The CDR3 sequence: CASSQRFFTETQYF. In DNA form, the CDR3 reads TGTGCCAGCAGCCAACGGTTTTTTACGGAGACCCAGTACTTC.

This chain uses TRBV7-9 with TRBJ2-4; 8 bases align to TRBD1. Germline loops: CDR1 SEHNR, CDR2 FQNEAQ (reference sequence). The junction had 4 bases not matched to a gene; V was cut back by 5 bases and J by 4 bases. The CDR3 runs to 14 residues. The CDR3 loop reads CASSPRDRKNIQYF. DNA for the CDR3: TGTGCCAGCAGCCCTAGGGACAGGAAAAACATTCAGTACTTC.